The clone carrying this TCR beta chain was picked up a small number of times. This CDR3 comprises 14 residues. Trimming left V 5 bases short and J 3 bases short, with 11 bases between. The V gene's germline CDR1 is SGHVS and CDR2 FNYEAQ. These data belong to a study of T cells in Graves' hyperthyroidism and ophthalmopathy. Background on the study: The blood sample was taken at first diagnosis, before treatment began.

Amplified TCR beta CDR3 regions derived from RNA transcripts. The HTBI primer set was used in a first-round RT-PCR of the TCR CDR3. TCRdb analysed the multiplex PCR reads with MiXCR anew, one entry per CDR3 protein. The data contain about 380,000 distinct CDR3 sequences, about 18% of them singletons. The source is a man aged 18 to 35 with Graves' ophthalmopathy. The sample comprised blood. The chain recombines TRBV7-6 with TRBJ2-1, with D maybe TRBD1 (6 bases). The CDR3 loop reads CASSRQGFYNEQFF. In DNA form, the CDR3 reads TGTGCCAGCAGCCGGCAGGGGTTCTACAATGAGCAGTTCTTC.